This T cell receptor beta chain was found in a study of T cell repertoires in cytomegalovirus infection (dated by TCRdb to between 2018 and 2021). With regard to the full study: Recently identified HLA-C-restricted CMV epitopes, whose presentation resists viral immunomodulation, were targeted by peptide stimulations together with well-studied HLA-B-restricted epitopes. Donor HLA type was relevant to the analysis, because carriage of CMV infection together with the matching HLA type was indicated by public TCR beta signatures. Study-wide conclusions, independent of this receptor: Carriers of CMV infection plus the relevant HLA type were discriminated by the cumulative frequency of public TCR beta family members in the study cohort and in an independent approximately 360-donor cohort. The ex vivo response was dominated by HLA-C-restricted CMV-specific TCR beta clonotypes, and the single most frequent clonotype in two of eight donors was supplied by these HLA-C-restricted clonotypes.

These reads were obtained on an Illumina HiSeq 1500. The raw public data were reprocessed by TCRdb itself: fastp quality trimming at Q25, MiXCR clonotype calling, in-frame beta chains only. All rows with the same CDR3 protein become a single entry with the most common DNA and genes. The table for this sample lists a few hundred thousand distinct CDR3 sequences; under 35% of them were counted only once. The top ten constitute about 19% of the sample. Explained via the paper, the treatment or condition label denotes: in vitro stimulation with specific CMV peptide epitopes to enrich CMV-specific T cells. CDR1 and CDR2 are read off the germline V gene (reference sequence) as LGHDT and YNNKEL. There are 18 amino acids in the CDR3, from cysteine to phenylalanine inclusive. The DNA shown is the 54-base CDR3, in frame from base 1. Trimmed from V: 0 bases; trimmed from J: 1 base; junction bases lacking a gene match: 6.

There are a few counts of this clonotype. Its antigen is not yet known. No base qualities exist here, and no much larger clone lies one base off it. Sequencing was performed on cultured PBMCs, taken from culture after CMV antigen stimulation. This TCR derives from a human donor in good health (CMV status not recorded). Some clones in this sample may be carry-over from other donors' samples. The chain joins TRBV3-1 to TRBJ2-5; 12 bases in the junction line up with TRBD2. The nucleotide sequence is given as TGTGCCAGCAGCCAAGATTCACTAGCGGGGGGCCTCCAAGAGACCCAGTACTTC. Its translation reads: CASSQDSLAGGLQETQYF.